The 17 T cell receptor beta chains given below trace back to one sample, sequenced in a study of blood T cell repertoires in COVID-19 (TCRdb year 2020). The method was the immunoSEQ multiplex PCR assay. TCRdb limited this immuneACCESS table to in-frame rearrangements with V and J called. A share of clones is missing; checked studies link under half to unresolved V genes, and the rest is unexplained. The sample has 250,000 to 350,000 clones on record, roughly 90% of them singletons. The ten most abundant clones make up roughly 2.9% of the sample. Sequences were obtained from peripheral blood. These receptors were obtained from a young woman with COVID-19, enrolled during active disease.

The gene calls are TRBV6-4 and TRBJ1-2; D possibly corresponds to TRBD1 (6 bases). V lost 5 bases to trimming and J lost 6 bases, with 22 bases between them. The CDR3 is 16 residues long. Per germline, CDR1 MRHNA and CDR2 SNTAGT. CDR3 sequence (DNA): TGTGCCAGCAGTTTGACAGGCGCGGGTAAGATCGATGGCTACACCTTC. Translated: CASSLTGAGKIDGYTF.

This clone showed up just once. The chain's CDR3 is CSVKTGQGTDTQYF. The CDR3 coding sequence is TGCAGCGTAAAAACGGGACAAGGCACAGATACGCAGTATTTT. The chain uses TRBV29-1 and TRBJ2-3; D possibly corresponds to TRBD1 (6 bases). The CDR3 totals 14 residues. Germline V gene lookup returns CDR1 SQVTM and CDR2 ANQGSEA. V lost 6 bases, J lost 1 base, and 14 bases lay in between.

V and J are TRBV6-6 and TRBJ2-1; 9 positions match TRBD2. V was clipped by 7 bases and J by 8 bases; unmatched bases: 12. Germline-derived CDR1 and CDR2 are MNHNY and SVGAGI (reference sequence). The CDR3 sequence is 15 residues long. CDR3 sequence: CASTLPGLASHEQFF. Here the CDR3 DNA reads TGTGCCAGCACCTTGCCAGGACTAGCGTCTCATGAGCAGTTCTTC.

V usage is TRBV6-5 and J usage is TRBJ1-1; 7 bases are a match to TRBD1. Trimming removed 3 bases from V and 4 bases from J; junction bases left unmatched: 11. From germline, CDR1 is MNHEY and CDR2 SVGAGI. This CDR3 spans 16 amino acids. The CDR3 protein is CASSYARTGVSTEAFF. The CDR3 coding sequence is TGTGCCAGCAGTTATGCCAGGACAGGAGTTAGCACTGAAGCTTTCTTT.

This chain connects TRBV3-1 (or the pseudogene TRBV3-2) to TRBJ1-2; D possibly corresponds to TRBD1 (5 bases). The CDR3 contains 12 residues. Germline lookup yields CDR1 LGHDT and CDR2 YNNKEL (reference sequence). Deletions cut 0 bases from V and 8 bases from J, with 7 bases between. As DNA, the CDR3 is TGTGCCAGCAGCCAAGATTGGACAGGCTACACCTTC. It specifies CASSQDWTGYTF.

The rearrangement links TRBV6-1 to TRBJ1-3; D not resolved. CDR3 length equals 14 residues. CDR1 and CDR2 (germline): MNHNS, SASEGT. V shed 1 base and J shed 2 bases, with 6 bases lying between them. The CDR3 coding sequence is TGTGCCAGCAGTGAAGTAAATCCTGGAAACACCATATATTTT. Amino acid sequence: CASSEVNPGNTIYF.

The chain combines TRBV11-3 with TRBJ2-7; 10 positions match TRBD2. The length of the CDR3 is 13 residues. Germline loops: CDR1 SGHNT, CDR2 YENEEA. The V segment lost 1 base and the J segment 7 bases; nucleotides outside the gene matches: 1. For the CDR3, the DNA is TGTGCCAGCAGCTTAGTACTAGCGGGGGAGCAGTACTTC. This sequence encodes CASSLVLAGEQYF.

The chain has TRBV13 and TRBJ2-7; TRBD1 might be the D (6 bases). The CDR3 covers 15 residues. The germline V gene encodes CDR1 PRHDT and CDR2 FYEKMQ (reference sequence). V lost 4 bases to trimming and J lost 0 bases, with 13 bases between them. The DNA of the CDR3 is TGTGCCAGCAGCTCCTTTGGACAGAACTCCTACGAGCAGTACTTC. Its protein is CASSSFGQNSYEQYF.

In the case of this clone: Other DNA sequences in this sample translate to the same CDR3. The chain links TRBV30 to TRBJ1-4, with a weak D call TRBD1 (5 bases). Germline V lookup: CDR1 GTSNPN, CDR2 SVGIG (reference sequence). V lost 0 bases and J lost 6, with 8 bases in between. The CDR3 totals 13 residues. CDR3 region: CAWSVQGDEKLFF. For the CDR3, the DNA is TGTGCCTGGAGTGTACAAGGGGATGAAAAACTGTTTTTT.

V is TRBV5-4 and J is TRBJ2-1; 9 bases are a match to TRBD1. The CDR3 totals 17 residues. Germline CDR1 reads SGHNT; CDR2 reads YYREEE (reference sequence). The V gene end was trimmed by 4 bases and the J gene end by 3 bases; junction bases not matched to a gene: 11. CDR3 residues: CASSLGTNRGRYNEQFF. In nucleotides, the CDR3 is TGTGCCAGCAGCCTTGGGACCAACAGGGGGCGCTACAATGAGCAGTTCTTC.

The sample holds one count of this clone. V and J are TRBV28 and TRBJ2-1; 13 bases fit TRBD2. CDR3 size: 18 residues. In germline, CDR1 is MDHEN, CDR2 SYDVKM. J was trimmed by 2 bases and V by 6 bases; bases with no gene match: 10. The CDR3 DNA reads as TGTGCCAGCAGCCCCCTAGGACTAGCGGGAGCTACCTACAATGAGCAGTTCTTC. Translating it yields CASSPLGLAGATYNEQFF. The complete variable domain, with remaining parts taken from reference TRBV28 and TRBJ2-1, reads DVKVTQSSRYLVKRTGEKVFLECVQDMDHENMFWYRQDPGLGLRLIYFSYDVKMKEKGDIPEGYSVSREKKERFSLILESASTNQTSMYLCASSPLGLAGATYNEQFFGPGTRLTVL.

The chain recombines TRBV2 with TRBJ2-3; the D gene is possibly TRBD1 (6 bases). This CDR3 contains 19 residues. Germline CDR1 is SNHLY and CDR2 is FYNNEI. The V end lost 0 bases, the J end lost 0 bases, and 19 bases lay between the germline ends. In nucleotides, the CDR3 is TGTGCCAGCAGTGAAGCATCCTATATACGCAGGGGTAGCACAGATACGCAGTATTTT. It is translated as CASSEASYIRRGSTDTQYF.

V gene TRBV6-5 combines with J gene TRBJ1-1; TRBD1 matches at 8 bases. This CDR3 spans 13 amino acids. Germline CDR1 MNHEY, CDR2 SVGAGI. J was trimmed by 5 bases and V by 6 bases; bases with no gene match: 5. The CDR3 region is CASRPTGGTEAFF. The CDR3 region has the DNA TGTGCCAGCAGACCTACAGGGGGAACTGAAGCTTTCTTT.

The chain recombines TRBV20-1 with TRBJ2-7, with TRBD1 as a possible D gene (6 bases). The V end was cut by 5 bases, the J end by 5 bases, with 7 bases between. Germline V gene sequence: CDR1 DFQATT, CDR2 SNEGSKA (reference sequence). The CDR3 covers 10 residues. The CDR3 protein is CSAHRDEQYF. The CDR3, as DNA: TGCAGTGCTCACAGGGACGAGCAGTACTTC.

The chain employs TRBV13 and TRBJ1-6, with D hard to call. Germline values: CDR1 PRHDT, CDR2 FYEKMQ (reference sequence). This CDR3 contains 15 residues. V lost 9 bases to trimming and J lost 0 bases, with 12 bases between them. As DNA, the CDR3 is TGTGCCAGTCGGCGGTTCAGCTCCTATAATTCACCCCTCCACTTT. Translation: CASRRFSSYNSPLHF.

The J gene is TRBJ1-2, the V gene TRBV3-1 (or the pseudogene TRBV3-2); the match to TRBD1 covers 7 bases. The CDR3 has 12 residues. J was trimmed by 8 bases and V by 1 base; bases with no gene match: 1. The germline CDR1 and CDR2 sequences are LGHDT and YNNKEL (reference sequence). CDR3 bases: TGTGCCAGCAGCCAAGGACAGGGCGGCTACACCTTC. Translated, it gives CASSQGQGGYTF.

In nucleotides, the CDR3 is TGTGCCAGCAGTTTTAGCGGGAGGGCCAACGAGCAGTACTTC. This gives the protein CASSFSGRANEQYF. This chain links TRBV6-5 with TRBJ2-7; 11 positions match TRBD2. Trimming removed 4 bases from V and 5 bases from J; junction bases left unmatched: 4. Germline loops: CDR1 MNHEY, CDR2 SVGAGI. The CDR3 loop spans 14 amino acids.